Following are 14 T cell receptor beta chains from one sample sequenced in a study of shared clonotypes between healthy human individuals. Some clones are missing from TCRdb's copy, which holds only in-frame ones; the method was immunoSEQ multiplex PCR. There are over a million clones in the sample; approximately 80% occur only once, and around 0.61% lies in the top ten. Sample: memory CD4+ T cells from PBMCs. Documented subset: CD45RA-negative fraction. Receptors were obtained from a man between 18 and 29 years old in good health. Some clones in this sample may be carry-over from other donors' samples.

The chain couples TRBV2 to TRBJ2-1; D assignment may be TRBD1 or TRBD2 (5 bases each). Germline V gene data show CDR1 as SNHLY and CDR2 as FYNNEI. The CDR3 is 15 residues long. Trimming took 2 bases from V and 5 from J, leaving 13 bases between them. CDR3 bases: TGTGCCAGCAGTGAATGGGGGATCTTTAACAATGAGCAGTTCTTC. Translated, it gives CASSEWGIFNNEQFF.

To note about this clone: Other DNA sequences in this specimen translate into the identical CDR3. This chain links TRBV7-8 with TRBJ1-1; D is possibly TRBD1 (5 bases). V gave up 1 base and J gave up 2 bases, with 8 bases separating them. This CDR3 spans 14 amino acids. Germline V lookup: CDR1 SGHVS, CDR2 FQNEAQ. As DNA, the CDR3 is TGTGCCAGCAGCTTAGTCCAGGGTAACACTGAAGCTTTCTTT. Residues: CASSLVQGNTEAFF.

The genes are TRBV28 and TRBJ1-1; 7 positions match TRBD1. Germline CDR1 is MDHEN and CDR2 is SYDVKM. The CDR3 contains 17 residues. Unmatched junction bases numbered 23, after V lost 6 bases and J lost 10 bases. CDR3 in amino acids: CASREGTSTGMVRGAFF. The CDR3 DNA sequence: TGTGCCAGCAGAGAAGGGACGTCGACAGGGATGGTTCGAGGAGCTTTCTTT.

This clone was counted at least ten times. The chain carries TRBV18 and TRBJ2-2; D unresolved. The CDR3 runs 13 residues. CDR1 KGHSH and CDR2 LQKENI come from the germline V gene. V gave up 5 bases and J gave up 1 base, with 5 bases separating them. The CDR3 bases are TGTGCCAGCTCAGTTCAGAACACCGGGGAGCTGTTTTTT. This gives the protein CASSVQNTGELFF. Using reference TRBV18 and TRBJ2-2 for the parts outside the CDR3, the full variable domain is NAGVMQNPRHLVRRRGQEARLRCSPMKGHSHVYWYRQLPEEGLKFMVYLQKENIIDESGMPKERFSAEFPKEGPSILRIQQVVRGDSAAYFCASSVQNTGELFFGEGSRLTVL.

The chain joins TRBV7-2 to TRBJ2-7; 10 nucleotides line up with TRBD2. V lost 5 bases and J lost 7; bases outside the gene matches: 11. Germline V lookup: CDR1 SGHTA, CDR2 FQGNSA. This CDR3 has 15 residues. The CDR3, as DNA: TGTGCCAGCAGCACCGGGGGTAGCGGGAGGCTTGAGCAGTACTTC. This codes for CASSTGGSGRLEQYF.

This rearrangement joins TRBV19 to TRBJ2-1; D may be TRBD1 or TRBD2 (6 bases each). Germline loops: CDR1 LNHDA, CDR2 SQIVND (reference sequence). The CDR3 extends over 15 amino acids. V gave up 7 bases and J gave up 7 bases, with 20 bases separating them. The CDR3 coding sequence is TGTGCCAGTATCTCCGCAGGGGCAGGGAGGAATGAGCAGTTCTTC. The encoded protein is CASISAGAGRNEQFF.

V is TRBV11-2 and J is TRBJ2-1; 10 bases line up with TRBD2. V lost 5 bases and J lost 6; bases outside the gene matches: 13. Germline CDR1 is SGHAT and CDR2 is FQNNGV. The CDR3 contains 17 residues. Here the CDR3 reads CASSPTGGTSVGNEQFF. The CDR3 coding sequence is TGTGCCAGCAGCCCCACCGGCGGGACTAGCGTTGGCAATGAGCAGTTCTTC.

For this clone: Just one base apart from a much larger clone, this may be a read error. Other DNA sequences in the same sample also yield this CDR3. This chain connects TRBV6-1 to TRBJ1-5; no reliable D call. The CDR3 length is 13 residues. Per germline, CDR1 MNHNS and CDR2 SASEGT. V dropped 1 base and J dropped 1 base, with 2 bases sitting between them. The CDR3 DNA is TGTGCCAGCAGTGAAGTCAGCAATCAGCCCCAGCATTTT. It translates to CASSEVSNQPQHF.

The chain joins TRBV30 to TRBJ2-7; TRBD1 aligns across 8 bases. The CDR3 is 13 residues long. CDR1 and CDR2 (germline): GTSNPN, SVGIG (reference sequence). The trim removed 3 bases at V and 7 bases at J, leaving 8 bases unmatched. The CDR3 region is CAWRTGAVREQYF. CDR3 nucleotide sequence: TGTGCCTGGAGGACAGGGGCGGTTAGGGAGCAGTACTTC.

On this clone itself: The same CDR3 arises from other DNA sequences in this sample as well. Written as DNA, the CDR3 is TGTGCCAGCAGCCGACCCTACGAGCAGTACTTC. It is translated as CASSRPYEQYF. The V and J genes are TRBV6-1 and TRBJ2-7, with no clear D. V gave up 6 bases and J gave up 2 bases, with 5 bases separating them. The germline CDR1 and CDR2 sequences are MNHNS and SASEGT. This CDR3 spans 11 amino acids.

The chain uses TRBV2 and TRBJ1-3, with TRBD1 as a possible D gene (6 bases). The CDR3 sequence is 14 residues long. Germline assignment: CDR1 SNHLY and CDR2 FYNNEI. Deletions cut 5 bases from V and 4 bases from J, with 12 bases between. The CDR3 protein is CASSNQGTGNTIYF. The CDR3 nucleotides read TGTGCCAGCAGTAATCAGGGGACCGGAAACACCATATATTTT.

The gene calls are TRBV6-5 and TRBJ1-2, with 11 bases lining up with TRBD1. With V trimmed by 4 bases and J by 3 bases, 7 bases remained unmatched. CDR1 and CDR2 from the germline V gene are MNHEY and SVGAGI. The CDR3 loop spans 16 amino acids. The CDR3 loop is CASSWTGGATDYGYTF. For the CDR3, the DNA is TGTGCCAGCAGTTGGACAGGGGGCGCGACGGACTATGGCTACACCTTC.

In its sample, this clone was seen a few times. This rearrangement joins TRBV28 to TRBJ2-5, with TRBD2 identical over 9 bases. Germline V gives CDR1 MDHEN, CDR2 SYDVKM. CDR3 length: 17 amino acids. V was pared by 6 bases and J by 7 bases, with 18 bases of the junction left unmatched. The CDR3 loop is CASRSSRGVAGVVTQYF. The CDR3 nucleotides read TGTGCCAGCAGATCTTCACGGGGGGTAGCGGGAGTTGTGACCCAGTACTTC.

This sequence joins TRBV5-1 and TRBJ1-5; D is possibly TRBD1 (5 bases). The CDR3 spans 16 residues. CDR1 is SGHRS and CDR2 is YFSETQ in the germline V gene. The V and J ends lost 5 bases and 0 bases respectively, with 15 bases between them. The DNA of the CDR3 is TGCGCCAGCAGTTTCGGACACGGTGATAGCAATCAGCCCCAGCATTTT. Encoded protein: CASSFGHGDSNQPQHF.